Sequencing of this TCR beta chain was carried out in a study of T cell responses to AZD1222 COVID-19 vaccine. Notes on the study in general: Clonal diversity may have been underestimated, and the donors were mostly white British, with more females than males. Among AZD1222 vaccinees, only six were seropositive at baseline. Targeting of unmutated variant regions was reportedly seen in nearly half of spike-specific TCRs.

Looked up from germline, CDR1 is LNHDA and CDR2 is SQIVND (reference sequence). V was clipped by 4 bases and J by 1 base, with 11 bases between them. This CDR3 is 15 amino acids long. Investigators merged groups given second doses at roughly 4 or roughly 12 weeks. This clone was detected a few times. The antigen remains unidentified. TCRdb keeps only in-frame clones here, not all; method: immunoSEQ multiplex PCR. This sample has around 70,000 clones, with 87% found just once. The chain is built from TRBV19 and TRBJ2-1; D might be TRBD2 (5 bases). This material consisted of peripheral blood, taken 28 days after the second AZD1222 dose. This sequence was found in an adult who received the AZD1222 COVID-19 vaccine. CDR3 nucleotide sequence: TGTGCCAGTAGTAGCCGAGGAGGATCCTACAATGAGCAGTTCTTC. This gives the protein CASSSRGGSYNEQFF.